This entry is about one T cell receptor (beta chain). Germline V gene lookup returns CDR1 MNHEY and CDR2 SMNVEV (reference sequence). V gave up 3 bases and J gave up 1 base, with 16 bases separating them. The CDR3 runs 17 residues. The sample originates from a study of shared clonotypes between healthy human individuals. At a deep level, the assay was run. TCRdb's table, derived via immunoSEQ multiplex PCR, lists solely in-frame clones and lacks some. Of 1,500,000 or so clones detected, approximately 98.5% appear once; the ten largest clones hold 0.36%. Sequenced: naive CD4+ T cells sorted from blood. Subset indicated: CD45RA+ positively selected. The TCR originated in a man younger than 40 in good health. The chain uses TRBV27 and TRBJ2-1; D possibly corresponds to TRBD2 (6 bases). CDR3 sequence reads: CASSFDPRDPSYNEQFF. In nucleotides, the CDR3 is TGTGCCAGCAGTTTTGATCCGCGGGATCCATCCTACAATGAGCAGTTCTTC.